Listed below are T cell receptor beta chains from one sample, sequenced in a study of CD8 T cells in Susac syndrome. TCRdb ran MiXCR on the immunoSEQ multiplex PCR reads and lists one entry per CDR3 protein. This sample has roughly 200,000 distinct CDR3 sequences, with roughly 94% found just once. The sequencing sample was made of CD4+ T cells from PBMCs. These receptors came from a human donor with Susac syndrome. Each CDR3 is given with its conserved first and last residue. The D gene is left open where the match is weak. Expanded clones get a size class; other rows say once, few or many, or leave the size out.

D	V	size	J	DNA	CDR3
.	TRBV20-1	.	TRBJ2-7	TGCAGTGCTAGAAAGACAAGTTCCTACGAGCAGTACTTC	CSARKTSSYEQYF
.	TRBV30	.	TRBJ1-1	TGTGCCTTTAATCGGGAGGAGAACACTGAAGCTTTCTTT	CAFNREENTEAFF
.	TRBV18	.	TRBJ1-1	TGTGCCAGCTCACCACAAGGGATGAACACTGAAGCTTTCTTT	CASSPQGMNTEAFF
.	TRBV18	.	TRBJ2-3	TGTGCCAGCTCACCACCACAGGGGCGGGGAGATACGCAGTATTTT	CASSPPQGRGDTQYF
.	TRBV30	.	TRBJ2-5	TGTGCCTGGAGGAGCACTAACCACCAAGAGACCCAGTACTTC	CAWRSTNHQETQYF
.	TRBV7-9	.	TRBJ1-5	TGTGCCAGCTCAACAGTGGGCAATCAGCCCCAGCATTTT	CASSTVGNQPQHF
.	TRBV23-1	.	TRBJ2-3	TGCGCCAGCAGTTCTGGGCCGGGGTGGGGCACAGATACGCAGTATTTT	CASSSGPGWGTDTQYF
.	TRBV5-1	.	TRBJ1-1	TGCGCCAGCAGCTTGATGGTGAGGTACCGGAACACTGAAGCTTTCTTT	CASSLMVRYRNTEAFF
TRBD1	TRBV2	.	TRBJ1-5	TGTGCCAGCACTCCGGGACAGGTCCACAATCAGCCCCAGCATTTT	CASTPGQVHNQPQHF
TRBD1	TRBV28	.	TRBJ2-1	TGTGCCAGCAGCAGAGGGACAGGGGTGGACAATGAGCAGTTCTTC	CASSRGTGVDNEQFF
.	TRBV5-5	.	TRBJ2-7	TGTGCCAGCAGCTTGATCCCCGCTGCTAACGAGCAGTACTTC	CASSLIPAANEQYF
TRBD1	TRBV7-9	.	TRBJ1-1	TGTGCCAGCAGCTTCAGGGGGCACGGCACTGAAGCTTTCTTT	CASSFRGHGTEAFF
TRBD2	TRBV5-1	.	TRBJ2-1	TGCGCCAGCAGCTTGGTTATAGCGGGAGGCTACAATGAGCAGTTCTTC	CASSLVIAGGYNEQFF
.	TRBV5-5	few	TRBJ2-7	TGTGCCAGCAGGCGGACCGCGACCTACGAGCAGTACTTC	CASRRTATYEQYF
.	TRBV9	.	TRBJ2-1	TGTGCCAGCAGCGTAGAGGGGGTCTCTACCTACAATGAGCAGTTCTTC	CASSVEGVSTYNEQFF
.	TRBV5-1	.	TRBJ2-3	TGCGCCAGCAGCCGCGGACTCCGCACAGATACGCAGTATTTT	CASSRGLRTDTQYF
.	TRBV20-1	.	TRBJ2-1	TGCAGTGCTAGGTTCCCTACACGAACTCAACCCCCCTACAATGAGCAGTTCTTC	CSARFPTRTQPPYNEQFF
TRBD1	TRBV7-9	.	TRBJ2-6	TGTGCCAGCAGCCCGACCCCGGGACAGGGTTCTGGGGCCAACGTCCTGACTTTC	CASSPTPGQGSGANVLTF
TRBD2	TRBV20-1	once	TRBJ2-3	TGCAGTGCCGAAACCGGACTAGTACCCACAGATACGCAGTATTTT	CSAETGLVPTDTQYF
.	TRBV30	.	TRBJ2-7	TGTGCCTGGAGTGGGGGCTACGAGCAGTACTTC	CAWSGGYEQYF
.	TRBV10-2	.	TRBJ2-5	TGCGCCAGCAGTGAGGTTCCAATACAAGAGACCCAGTACTTC	CASSEVPIQETQYF
TRBD2	TRBV27	.	TRBJ2-7	TGTGCCAGCAGTCGCCCTGGACTAGCTGGCGAGCAGTACTTC	CASSRPGLAGEQYF
.	TRBV5-1	once	TRBJ2-1	TGCGCCAGCAGCTGGCTCTATGACTCCTACAATGAGCAGTTCTTC	CASSWLYDSYNEQFF
.	TRBV6-1	.	TRBJ1-6	TGTGCCAGCAGTGAGTCGGCAGGTAATTCACCCCTCCACTTT	CASSESAGNSPLHF
.	TRBV5-1	.	TRBJ1-2	TGCGCCAGCAGCCCACAGGGAGGGGATGGCTACACCTTC	CASSPQGGDGYTF
.	TRBV9	.	TRBJ2-5	TGTGCCAGCAGCGTAGGATCAGTCCTTCAAGAGACCCAGTACTTC	CASSVGSVLQETQYF
.	TRBV28	once	TRBJ2-1	TGTGCCAGCAGTTCCAACCGGGACCACATTTACAATGAGCAGTTCTTC	CASSSNRDHIYNEQFF
TRBD2	TRBV7-9	once	TRBJ2-2	TGTGCCAGCAGCCCAAGGGGCGGGAGTAGCGCCGGGGAGCTGTTTTTT	CASSPRGGSSAGELFF
.	TRBV11-2	few	TRBJ2-7	TGTGCCAGCAGCTTAGACCCCAGCTCCTACGAGCAGTACTTC	CASSLDPSSYEQYF
TRBD2	TRBV9	.	TRBJ2-3	TGTGCCAGCAGCGCGCTGGGACTAGCGGCCACAGATACGCAGTATTTT	CASSALGLAATDTQYF
.	TRBV15	.	TRBJ1-1	TGTGCCACCTCGGGGGTCGGAATCACTGAAGCTTTCTTT	CATSGVGITEAFF
TRBD2	TRBV5-6	once	TRBJ2-1	TGTGCCAGCAGCTTGGAGAGGCTAGCGGGAGTGACCAATGAGCAGTTCTTC	CASSLERLAGVTNEQFF
TRBD2	TRBV28	.	TRBJ2-7	TGTGCCAGCAGTATACCAGCGGGAGGGCGCTACGAGCAGTACTTC	CASSIPAGGRYEQYF
.	TRBV6-5	.	TRBJ2-3	TGTGCCAGCAGTTTACGAAATAAGGGAACGCAGTATTTT	CASSLRNKGTQYF
.	TRBV7-7	.	TRBJ2-5	TGTGCCAGCAGCAGAACAGGGCGGAGAGAGACCCAGTACTTC	CASSRTGRRETQYF
TRBD2	TRBV7-2	.	TRBJ2-7	TGTGCCAGCAGCCTCGGACTAGTAAGCTCCTACGAGCAGTACTTC	CASSLGLVSSYEQYF
.	TRBV2	.	TRBJ1-6	TGTGCCAGCAGTGGAGACAGCTTAAATTCACCCCTCCACTTT	CASSGDSLNSPLHF
TRBD1	TRBV4-1	.	TRBJ1-1	TGCGCCAGCAGCCACCTAAGGGGGCACCTAAACACTGAAGCTTTCTTT	CASSHLRGHLNTEAFF
.	TRBV20-1	.	TRBJ1-2	TGCAGTGTAAGAGTCACATCTAACTATGGCTACACCTTC	CSVRVTSNYGYTF
TRBD1	TRBV20-1	.	TRBJ1-1	TGCAGTGCGCCCCCCCCGGGACAGGGAGTACCTGAAGCTTTCTTT	CSAPPPGQGVPEAFF
TRBD1	TRBV3-1	.	TRBJ2-7	TGTGCCAGCAGCCACCTCGGACAGGGCCTCTACGAGCAGTACTTC	CASSHLGQGLYEQYF
TRBD1	TRBV5-1	.	TRBJ1-1	TGCGCCAGCAGCTTCGACAGGGGCGTCACTGAAGCTTTCTTT	CASSFDRGVTEAFF
TRBD2	TRBV20-1	.	TRBJ2-5	TGCAGTGCTAGAGATCTCTGGGCTAGCGGGGATATTCGGACCCAGTACTTC	CSARDLWASGDIRTQYF
.	TRBV5-1	.	TRBJ1-2	TGCGCCAGCAGGCTGGAGAGGGGTGAAGGCTACACCTTC	CASRLERGEGYTF
TRBD2	TRBV3-1	.	TRBJ2-7	TGTGCCAGCAGCCAACTAGCGGGAGGGCCCGGCGAGCAGTACTTC	CASSQLAGGPGEQYF
TRBD1	TRBV13	.	TRBJ2-2	TGTGCCAGCAGCTTAATCGGGACAGGGGCAAAAACCGGGGAGCTGTTTTTT	CASSLIGTGAKTGELFF
.	TRBV5-6	.	TRBJ1-4	TGTGCCAGCAGCTTGGCGGGGGCGGCTAATGAAAAACTGTTTTTT	CASSLAGAANEKLFF
.	TRBV20-1	once	TRBJ1-1	TGCAGTGCTACGGGAACCTCACTAGAAGCTTTCTTT	CSATGTSLEAFF
.	TRBV7-8	once	TRBJ2-3	TGTGCCAGCAGCTTAGTCCCCAGCGGGCTGAACACAGATACGCAGTATTTT	CASSLVPSGLNTDTQYF